Below are 29 T cell receptor beta chains sequenced from a single sample in a study of human T cells and chemical hapten exposure. Time point denoted: pre-sensitization, week 0. The treatment: therapeutic diphenylcyclopropenone sensitization with weekly scalp DPC. MiXCR was run by TCRdb on the RACE reads, yielding one entry per CDR3 protein. Among roughly 250,000 distinct CDR3 sequences, about 9% were seen once, and the ten largest hold about 2.1%. The sample consisted of whole blood, taken in connection with sensitization to the hapten diphenylcyclopropenone (DPC). These receptor sequences come from a woman between 40 and 55 years old with alopecia areata. Some clones in this sample may be carry-over from other donors' samples.

This clonotype was seen just once. Its ends do not fully match the called genes, so a read error is possible. The V call is TRBV9, the J call TRBJ2-1, with 8 positions matching TRBD2. Germline assignment: CDR1 SGDLS and CDR2 YYNGEE. The CDR3 extends over 14 amino acids. The CDR3 DNA follows: TGTGCCAGCAGCGGACTAGCGTCCTACGATGAGCAGTTCTTC. Translating it yields CASSGLASYDEQFF.

The chain combines TRBV4-3 with TRBJ2-2; 8 bases are shared with TRBD1. V lost 6 bases to trimming and J lost 7 bases; unmatched junction nucleotides: 16. This CDR3 has 17 residues. Germline V gives CDR1 LGHNA, CDR2 YSLEER. The chain's CDR3 is CASSQPPGQATYGELFF. CDR3 bases: TGCGCCAGCAGTCAACCCCCGGGACAGGCCACCTACGGGGAGCTGTTTTTT.

At least ten counts were recorded for this clonotype. This chain joins TRBV7-2 and TRBJ2-7, with 7 bases fitting TRBD2. With 4 bases clipped from V and 0 bases from J, the junction kept 3 bases outside the gene matches. Germline CDR1 and CDR2: SGHTA and FQGNSA. There are 14 residues in the CDR3. Here the CDR3 reads CASSYGRSSYEQYF. The CDR3 bases are TGTGCCAGCAGCTACGGGAGGAGCTCCTACGAGCAGTACTTC.

This chain joins TRBV29-1 and TRBJ2-3, with 8 nucleotides matching TRBD2. CDR1 is SQVTM and CDR2 is ANQGSEA in the germline V gene. J was trimmed by 5 bases and V by 6 bases; bases with no gene match: 10. There are 14 residues in the CDR3. The CDR3 region is CSVTLSSGLDTQYF. Here the CDR3 DNA reads TGCAGCGTCACCCTTTCTAGCGGGTTAGATACGCAGTATTTT.

The chain joins TRBV20-1 to TRBJ2-1, with 9 nucleotides matching TRBD2. CDR1 DFQATT and CDR2 SNEGSKA come from the germline V gene (reference sequence). The V and J ends lost 2 bases and 9 bases, in that order; junction bases with no gene match: 11. This CDR3 spans 15 amino acids. The CDR3 region is CSARLNSGSSGEQFF. For the CDR3, the DNA is TGCAGTGCTAGATTGAATAGCGGGAGTTCGGGTGAGCAGTTCTTC.

About this clonotype: Since a much larger clone is just one base distant, this may be a read error. The chain has TRBV4-1 and TRBJ1-4, with D possibly matching TRBD1 (5 bases). The CDR3 has 19 amino acids. Germline CDR1 and CDR2: MGHRA and YSYEKL. CDR3 sequence: CASSKDAGRGIATNEKLFF. CDR3 nucleotide sequence: TGCGCCAGCAGCAAAGACGCCGGGCGGGGGATCGCAACTAATGAAAAACTGTTTTTT.

This clonotype has more than one count but fewer than ten. CDR3 region: CASSQGLARGYNSPLHF. The DNA of the CDR3 is TGCGCCAGCAGCCAAGGTCTAGCGAGAGGGTATAATTCACCCCTCCACTTT. The chain links TRBV4-1 to TRBJ1-6; unclear D gene. CDR1 MGHRA and CDR2 YSYEKL come from the germline V gene. The CDR3 sequence is 17 residues long. V lost 1 base, J lost 4 bases, and 14 bases lay in between.

The genes are TRBV7-2 and TRBJ2-2; TRBD2 aligns across 12 bases. Per the germline V gene, CDR1 is SGHTA and CDR2 is FQGNSA. The CDR3 is made up of 17 amino acids. The J segment lost 0 bases and the V segment lost 3 bases, leaving 2 bases of the junction unmatched. The chain's CDR3 is CASSFASGRANTGELFF. The CDR3 DNA reads as TGTGCCAGCAGCTTTGCTAGCGGGAGGGCGAACACCGGGGAGCTGTTTTTT.

This clonotype was detected ten times or more. The chain couples TRBV2 to TRBJ2-1; 7 positions agree with TRBD2. Germline assignment: CDR1 SNHLY and CDR2 FYNNEI. This CDR3 comprises 15 residues. V shed 1 base, J shed 6 bases, and the junction held 6 bases outside the gene matches. CDR3 amino acids: CASSEGTSLVNEQFF. The DNA for the CDR3 is TGTGCCAGCAGTGAAGGGACTAGTCTAGTCAATGAGCAGTTCTTC.

This clonotype showed up just a few times. The chain uses TRBV28 and TRBJ2-5; 13 nucleotides align to TRBD2. The CDR3 contains 16 residues. In germline, CDR1 is MDHEN, CDR2 SYDVKM. J was trimmed by 0 bases and V by 5 bases; bases with no gene match: 3. The CDR3 DNA follows: TGTGCCAGCAGTGAGACTAGCGGGAGGTACCAAGAGACCCAGTACTTC. Translated: CASSETSGRYQETQYF.

This clonotype was counted between two and nine times. This chain connects TRBV7-3 to TRBJ2-3; 11 bases are a match to TRBD2. There are 15 residues in the CDR3. V dropped 5 bases and J dropped 7; count of bases not matched to a gene: 8. Germline V CDR1 and CDR2: SGHTA, FQGTGA. CDR3 DNA sequence: TGTGCCAGCAGCCCAGGAGGACTAGCGGGTTATACGCAGTATTTT. It codes for CASSPGGLAGYTQYF.

This clonotype has a count of ten or more. The rearrangement uses TRBV7-2 and TRBJ1-6, with no clear D. Trimming took off 1 base at V and 7 bases at J, with 11 bases between the two ends. CDR1 and CDR2 (germline): SGHTA, FQGNSA. This CDR3 spans 15 amino acids. The CDR3 region has the DNA TGTGCCAGCAGCTTAGGCAGTTTTAACAATTCACCCCTCCACTTT. Translation: CASSLGSFNNSPLHF.

The CDR3 protein is CATSTLPGNGNEQFF. The CDR3 DNA reads as TGTGCCACCAGCACCCTACCCGGGAACGGGAATGAGCAGTTCTTC. This rearrangement joins TRBV12-3 or TRBV12-4 to TRBJ2-1, with D tentatively TRBD2 (5 bases). V was trimmed by 10 bases and J by 7 bases, leaving 23 bases between them. The CDR3 consists of 15 residues.

There are a few counts of this clonotype. The chain links TRBV6-1 to TRBJ1-5, with D unclear. Germline CDR1 MNHNS, CDR2 SASEGT. The CDR3 is 12 residues long. Trimming pared 1 base from V and 11 bases from J, leaving 9 bases between. The CDR3 sequence is CASSEVDPSQHF. CDR3 bases: TGTGCCAGCAGTGAAGTGGACCCGTCCCAGCATTTT.

V is TRBV4-1 and J is TRBJ2-7; perhaps TRBD1 as D (5 bases). CDR3 length: 13 amino acids. Germline V gives CDR1 MGHRA, CDR2 YSYEKL. V was shortened by 4 bases and J by 3 bases, with 10 bases between the two germline ends. Written as DNA, the CDR3 is TGCGCCAGCAGCCCGGACACTTTCTACGAGCAGTACTTC. Protein sequence: CASSPDTFYEQYF.

This clonotype showed up just a few times. This chain joins TRBV27 and TRBJ1-2, with unresolved D. V dropped 6 bases and J dropped 2 bases, with 10 bases sitting between them. Germline assignment: CDR1 MNHEY and CDR2 SMNVEV (reference sequence). The CDR3 covers 13 residues. The CDR3 DNA reads as TGTGCCAGCAGCTACGGGGAAAACTATGGCTACACCTTC. This codes for CASSYGENYGYTF.

This clonotype was seen ten or more times. This chain uses TRBV28 with TRBJ1-2, with D perhaps matching TRBD1 (6 bases). The CDR3 spans 14 residues. Deletions cut 7 bases from V and 4 bases from J, with 16 bases between. Germline V gives CDR1 MDHEN, CDR2 SYDVKM. CDR3 region: CASTLGGARYGYTF. CDR3 coding DNA: TGTGCCAGCACCCTAGGGGGGGCACGCTATGGCTACACCTTC.

This clonotype has just a few counts. The gene calls are TRBV20-1 and TRBJ1-5; TRBD1 matches at 8 bases. The junction had 6 bases not matched to a gene; V was cut back by 1 base and J by 4 bases. CDR1 DFQATT and CDR2 SNEGSKA come from the germline V gene (reference sequence). The CDR3 loop spans 15 amino acids. The CDR3 sequence: CSARVPNRGNQPQHF. CDR3 in DNA: TGCAGTGCTAGAGTCCCAAACAGGGGGAATCAGCCCCAGCATTTT.

The chain couples TRBV20-1 to TRBJ2-7; TRBD2 matches 9 bases. With V trimmed by 6 bases and J by 0 bases, 9 bases remained unmatched. The V gene's germline CDR1 is DFQATT and CDR2 SNEGSKA (reference sequence). This CDR3 has 15 amino acids. CDR3 residues: CSAPEGGRDSYEQYF. Here the CDR3 DNA reads TGCAGTGCCCCGGAGGGCGGGAGGGACTCCTACGAGCAGTACTTC.

Note on this clonotype: This sequence may be a read error, since a much larger clone differs from it by one base. This sequence joins TRBV12-3 or TRBV12-4 and TRBJ1-6; D unclear. The CDR3 totals 14 residues. Trimming cost V 6 bases and J 5 bases, with 11 bases left between them. CDR3 in amino acids: CASRPGDHNSPLHF. DNA of the CDR3: TGTGCCAGCAGGCCGGGAGACCATAATTCACCCCTCCACTTT.

In its sample, this clonotype was seen many times. The chain combines TRBV6-2 or TRBV6-3 with TRBJ2-1, with 7 bases matching TRBD2. The junction had 12 bases not matched to a gene; V was cut back by 6 bases and J by 7 bases. The CDR3 length is 15 residues. Germline-derived CDR1 and CDR2 are MNHEY and SVGEGT. The CDR3 nucleotides read TGTGCCAGCAGCCCATATGCGGGAGCACAGAATGAGCAGTTCTTC. Protein sequence: CASSPYAGAQNEQFF.

In its sample, this clonotype was seen a few times. The rearrangement joins TRBV11-2 to TRBJ2-7; TRBD2 might be the D (5 bases). Trimming stripped 5 bases from V and 5 bases from J, with 10 bases between. There are 12 residues in the CDR3. CDR1 is SGHAT and CDR2 is FQNNGV in the germline V gene. The CDR3 is CASSNREHEQYF. CDR3 in DNA: TGTGCCAGCAGCAACCGGGAACACGAGCAGTACTTC.

This clonotype was seen more than once but under ten times. The chain uses TRBV20-1 and TRBJ2-7; 14 nucleotides match TRBD2. This CDR3 region has 17 residues. Germline-derived CDR1 and CDR2 are DFQATT and SNEGSKA (reference sequence). The ends lost 3 bases at V and 0 bases at J; junction bases unmatched: 7. CDR3 in DNA: TGCAGTGCTAGTTCTGGCGGGACTAGCGGGAGCTCCTACGAGCAGTACTTC. Its translation is CSASSGGTSGSSYEQYF.

This clonotype was found many times. This rearrangement joins TRBV28 to TRBJ1-2, with 12 bases fitting TRBD1. The V segment lost 4 bases and the J segment 5 bases; nucleotides outside the gene matches: 2. The CDR3 consists of 14 residues. The V gene's germline CDR1 is MDHEN and CDR2 SYDVKM. CDR3 sequence: CASSSGQGAYGYTF. The CDR3 region has the DNA TGTGCCAGCAGTTCGGGACAGGGGGCTTATGGCTACACCTTC.

The CDR3 bases are TGCAGCGCGACAGGGCGGGTTGGGGTAAACATTCAGTACTTC. This gives the protein CSATGRVGVNIQYF. V usage is TRBV29-1 and J usage is TRBJ2-4, with TRBD1 identical over 7 bases. The germline CDR1 and CDR2 sequences are SQVTM and ANQGSEA. The CDR3 spans 14 residues. The trim removed 7 bases at V and 6 bases at J, leaving 12 bases unmatched.

The chain joins TRBV5-1 to TRBJ2-3, with 8 bases matching TRBD2. This CDR3 spans 15 amino acids. V was clipped by 2 bases and J by 2 bases; unmatched bases: 4. The germline V gene has CDR1 SGHRS and CDR2 YFSETQ. The CDR3 here is CASSFTSGYTDTQYF. DNA of the CDR3: TGCGCCAGCAGCTTCACTAGCGGATACACAGATACGCAGTATTTT.

The chain employs TRBV6-5 and TRBJ2-7, with D unclear. The germline V gene has CDR1 MNHEY and CDR2 SVGAGI. Trimming pared 2 bases from V and 1 base from J, leaving 18 bases between. CDR3 length: 17 amino acids. CDR3 region: CASSYPPKVQLSYEQYF. In DNA, the CDR3 is TGTGCCAGCAGTTACCCCCCTAAGGTTCAACTGTCCTACGAGCAGTACTTC.

This clonotype appeared a few times. V usage is TRBV4-1 and J usage is TRBJ1-3, with 7 bases aligning to TRBD1. There are 15 residues in the CDR3. Germline V gene data show CDR1 as MGHRA and CDR2 as YSYEKL. V shed 1 base, J shed 2 bases, and the junction held 2 bases outside the gene matches. The CDR3 loop reads CASSQGGTAGNTIYF. In DNA, the CDR3 is TGCGCCAGCAGCCAAGGTGGGACAGCTGGAAACACCATATATTTT.

The chain recombines TRBV9 with TRBJ2-2; no reliable D call. Germline V gives CDR1 SGDLS, CDR2 YYNGEE. The V end lost 4 bases, the J end lost 3 bases, and 16 bases lay between the germline ends. The CDR3 consists of 16 residues. The CDR3 region is CASSSKPGRYTGELFF. CDR3 in DNA: TGTGCCAGCAGCTCAAAACCGGGCCGCTACACCGGGGAGCTGTTTTTT.